This passage covers 3 T cell receptor beta chains from one sample sequenced in a study of CD8+ T cells in alopecia areata. Reverse transcription of extracted RNA yielded cDNA, which provided the sequencing template. The table came from immunoSEQ multiplex PCR; TCRdb's copy has only in-frame clones and leaves some out. The sample holds around 140,000 clones, around 87% seen once. The specimen was CD8+ T cells sorted from blood, collected at week 0. Receptors originate from a human donor with alopecia areata.

The gene calls are TRBV7-9 and TRBJ2-1; D is ambiguous. Trimming removed 5 bases at V and 1 base at J, with 15 bases between. The CDR3 contains 16 residues. CDR1 is SEHNR, CDR2 FQNEAQ, per germline (reference sequence). The CDR3 region has the DNA TGTGCCAGCAGCCCGATTTCGCGCCCATCCTACAATGAGCAGTTCTTC. It codes for CASSPISRPSYNEQFF.

The chain uses TRBV7-9 and TRBJ2-5; no definite D call. This CDR3 contains 12 residues. V lost 2 bases to trimming and J lost 5 bases, with 6 bases between them. Germline CDR1 is SEHNR and CDR2 is FQNEAQ (reference sequence). The CDR3 is CASSLFEETQYF. The CDR3, as DNA: TGTGCCAGCAGCTTATTTGAGGAGACCCAGTACTTC.

This chain joins TRBV4-1 and TRBJ2-5, with D possibly TRBD2 on 5 matching bases. CDR1 is MGHRA and CDR2 is YSYEKL in the germline V gene. The germline V and J ends were trimmed by 5 bases and 2 bases, with 12 bases remaining between them. This CDR3 has 14 residues. CDR3 sequence: CASSNEGRQETQYF. The CDR3 DNA is TGCGCCAGCAGCAACGAGGGCAGACAAGAGACCCAGTACTTC.